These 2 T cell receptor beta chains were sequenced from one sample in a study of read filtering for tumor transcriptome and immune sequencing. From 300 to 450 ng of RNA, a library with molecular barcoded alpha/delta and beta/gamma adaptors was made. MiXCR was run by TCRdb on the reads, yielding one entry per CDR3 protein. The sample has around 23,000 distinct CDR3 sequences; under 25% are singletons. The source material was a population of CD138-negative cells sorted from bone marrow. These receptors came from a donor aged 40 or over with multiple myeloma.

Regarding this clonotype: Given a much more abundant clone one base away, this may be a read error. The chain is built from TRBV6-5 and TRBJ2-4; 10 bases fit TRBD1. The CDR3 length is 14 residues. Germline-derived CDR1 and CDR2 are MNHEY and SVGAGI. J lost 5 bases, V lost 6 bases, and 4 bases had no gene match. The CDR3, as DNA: TGTGCCAGCAGAACGACAGGGGGCCAAAACATTCAGTACTTC. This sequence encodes CASRTTGGQNIQYF.

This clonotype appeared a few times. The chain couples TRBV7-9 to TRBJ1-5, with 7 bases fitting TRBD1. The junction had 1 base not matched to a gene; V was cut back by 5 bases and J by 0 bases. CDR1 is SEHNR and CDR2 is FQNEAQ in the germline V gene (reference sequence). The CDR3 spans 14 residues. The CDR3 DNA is TGTGCCAGCAGCAGACAGGGTAGCAATCAGCCCCAGCATTTT. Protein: CASSRQGSNQPQHF.